Below, 20 T cell receptor beta chains from the same sample are listed, as sequenced in a study of blood T cell repertoires in COVID-19. TCRdb's copy holds only in-frame clones and misses some; the assay was immunoSEQ multiplex PCR. Here the sample spans about 150,000 clones, about 86% being singletons. The source material was PBMCs or T cells enriched from blood (not recorded which). These receptors came from a man aged 45 to 65 who had recovered from COVID-19.

Worth noting for this clone: The sample holds other DNA sequences that translate to the same CDR3. The chain recombines TRBV18 with TRBJ1-2, with 8 nucleotides matching TRBD1. CDR1 is KGHSH, CDR2 LQKENI, per germline. Trimming at V came to 2 bases and at J to 4 bases, leaving 3 bases not matched to a gene. The CDR3 loop spans 14 amino acids. The CDR3 protein is CASSPEDRAYGYTF. CDR3 nucleotide sequence: TGTGCCAGCTCACCAGAGGACAGGGCCTATGGCTACACCTTC.

The rearrangement joins TRBV9 to TRBJ2-1, with a possible D match to TRBD2 (6 bases). CDR1 is SGDLS, CDR2 YYNGEE, per germline. The CDR3 contains 13 residues. The ends were cut back, 6 bases at V and 9 bases at J, with 16 bases in the middle. The CDR3 DNA sequence: TGTGCCAGCACGGCGGGGACGAACGGTGAGCAGTTCTTC. Translated, it gives CASTAGTNGEQFF.

The chain carries TRBV9 and TRBJ1-2; D is unresolved. CDR1 and CDR2 from the germline V gene are SGDLS and YYNGEE. With 2 bases removed from V and 5 bases from J, the gap between germline ends came to 13 bases. The CDR3 loop spans 14 amino acids. The chain's CDR3 is CASSVSGDSYGYTF. The DNA of the CDR3 is TGTGCCAGCAGCGTTTCCGGAGACTCGTATGGCTACACCTTC.

V and J are TRBV7-9 and TRBJ2-3; TRBD2 agrees at 10 bases. The germline V gene encodes CDR1 SEHNR and CDR2 FQNEAQ (reference sequence). V lost 2 bases, J lost 2 bases, and 7 bases stayed unmatched. This CDR3 has 17 amino acids. The CDR3 DNA follows: TGTGCCAGCAGCTTATCAGCCGGACTAGCGGTCACAGATACGCAGTATTTT. It codes for CASSLSAGLAVTDTQYF. The full variable domain, its missing parts supplied by reference TRBV7-9 and TRBJ2-3, is DTGVSQNPRHKITKRGQNVTFRCDPISEHNRLYWYRQTLGQGPEFLTYFQNEAQLEKSRLLSDRFSAERPKGSFSTLEIQRTEQGDSAMYLCASSLSAGLAVTDTQYFGPGTRLTVL.

This chain joins TRBV3-1 (or the pseudogene TRBV3-2) and TRBJ2-2; D perhaps matches TRBD1 (5 bases). The CDR3 has 16 amino acids. Trimming cost V 3 bases and J 5 bases, with 16 bases left between them. From germline, CDR1 is LGHDT and CDR2 YNNKEL (reference sequence). CDR3 sequence: CASSHDPGRRTGELFF. As DNA, the CDR3 is TGTGCCAGCAGCCACGACCCAGGGCGTCGGACCGGGGAGCTGTTTTTT.

The chain joins TRBV3-1 (or the pseudogene TRBV3-2) to TRBJ2-3; TRBD2 agrees at 11 bases. The CDR3 spans 17 residues. The trim removed 2 bases at V and 6 bases at J, leaving 10 bases unmatched. Germline CDR1 is LGHDT and CDR2 is YNNKEL (reference sequence). The CDR3 coding sequence is TGTGCCAGCAGCCAATCGGTAGCGGGGGGGATCAGGGATACGCAGTATTTT. Its protein is CASSQSVAGGIRDTQYF.

This rearrangement joins TRBV7-2 to TRBJ2-4; D may be TRBD2 (5 bases). Trimming shortened V by 5 bases and J by 0 bases, and 8 bases separated the two germline ends. Germline V gene sequence: CDR1 SGHTA, CDR2 FQGNSA. The CDR3 is made up of 14 amino acids. Here the CDR3 DNA reads TGTGCCAGCAGCCCCGGACTAGCCAAAAACATTCAGTACTTC. This sequence encodes CASSPGLAKNIQYF.

This rearrangement joins TRBV5-1 to TRBJ2-3, with TRBD1 matching 11 bases. After removal of 4 bases from V and 2 bases from J, the junction contained 6 bases not matched to a gene. This CDR3 is 16 amino acids long. Germline V lookup: CDR1 SGHRS, CDR2 YFSETQ. CDR3 nucleotide sequence: TGCGCCAGCAGCAGGGGACAGGGGGACTTCACAGATACGCAGTATTTT. Translating gives CASSRGQGDFTDTQYF.

The sample holds many counts of this clone. The chain couples TRBV5-1 to TRBJ1-2, with D unresolved. Germline V gives CDR1 SGHRS, CDR2 YFSETQ. CDR3 size: 14 residues. With 0 bases removed from V and 2 bases from J, the gap between germline ends came to 8 bases. CDR3 region: CASSLAGKNYGYTF. In DNA, the CDR3 is TGCGCCAGCAGCTTGGCCGGGAAGAACTATGGCTACACCTTC.

CDR3 nucleotides: TGTGCCAGCAGTGGGGAAGGGACACAGGGTGAGGCTTTCTTT. This sequence encodes CASSGEGTQGEAFF. The genes are TRBV11-1 and TRBJ1-1; tentative D call: TRBD1 (6 bases). V lost 6 bases, J lost 11 bases, and 22 bases lay in between. CDR1 and CDR2 from the germline V gene are SGHAT and FQDESV (reference sequence). The CDR3 extends over 14 amino acids.

The chain couples TRBV11-3 to TRBJ2-1; 9 positions agree with TRBD2. The CDR3 totals 16 residues. The ends lost 1 base at V and 7 bases at J; junction bases unmatched: 8. Germline-derived CDR1 and CDR2 are SGHNT and YENEEA. This CDR3 reads CASSLVGGGARNEQFF. The CDR3 DNA sequence: TGTGCCAGCAGCTTAGTCGGCGGGGGGGCCAGGAATGAGCAGTTCTTC.

The chain combines TRBV28 with TRBJ2-3, with TRBD1 matching over 7 bases. Germline-derived CDR1 and CDR2 are MDHEN and SYDVKM. The V gene end was trimmed by 6 bases and the J gene end by 6 bases; junction bases not matched to a gene: 15. This CDR3 is built from 16 residues. CDR3 nucleotide sequence: TGTGCCAGCAGCGTCTTAATTAGGGGGCTCACGGATACGCAGTATTTT. Amino acids: CASSVLIRGLTDTQYF.

The chain recombines TRBV5-4 with TRBJ2-7; 8 bases are shared with TRBD1. CDR1 is SGHNT and CDR2 is YYREEE in the germline V gene (reference sequence). The length of the CDR3 is 14 residues. Trimming at V came to 3 bases and at J to 5 bases, leaving 7 bases not matched to a gene. CDR3 sequence (DNA): TGTGCCAGCAGCTCCGGACAGGGTAGAAACGAGCAGTACTTC. It codes for CASSSGQGRNEQYF.

The chain joins TRBV5-1 to TRBJ1-1; 7 nucleotides agree with TRBD1. The ends lost 4 bases at V and 8 bases at J; junction bases unmatched: 11. Per germline, CDR1 SGHRS and CDR2 YFSETQ. The CDR3 extends over 14 amino acids. The CDR3 spells CASSPFGQVTEAFF. The CDR3, as DNA: TGCGCCAGCAGCCCTTTCGGACAGGTTACCGAAGCTTTCTTT.

J is TRBJ2-7 and V is TRBV6-2 or TRBV6-3; TRBD1 agrees at 8 bases. The trim removed 5 bases at V and 3 bases at J, leaving 9 bases unmatched. The CDR3 has 15 amino acids. The V gene's germline CDR1 is MNHEY and CDR2 SVGEGT. The CDR3 DNA reads TGTGCCAGCAGTCCAGGGGGCTCGGGAAGCTACGAGCAGTACTTC. It is translated as CASSPGGSGSYEQYF.

This clone showed up just a few times. The chain has TRBV30 and TRBJ1-5; 7 bases line up with TRBD1. The CDR3 is 13 residues long. Per germline, CDR1 GTSNPN and CDR2 SVGIG (reference sequence). V lost 1 base and J lost 5; bases outside the gene matches: 2. The CDR3 spells CAWSETGDQPQHF. CDR3 nucleotide sequence: TGTGCCTGGAGTGAAACAGGGGATCAGCCCCAGCATTTT.

The V and J genes are TRBV6-5 and TRBJ2-2; TRBD2 might be the D (6 bases). CDR1 and CDR2 from the germline V gene are MNHEY and SVGAGI. This CDR3 has 12 residues. V was shortened by 6 bases and J by 6 bases, with 8 bases between the two germline ends. CDR3 in amino acids: CASREGAGELFF. The CDR3 nucleotides are TGTGCCAGCAGGGAGGGAGCCGGGGAGCTGTTTTTT.

The genes are TRBV28 and TRBJ2-7; TRBD2 matches at 10 bases. CDR1 is MDHEN, CDR2 SYDVKM, per germline. The junction had 3 bases not matched to a gene; V was cut back by 2 bases and J by 2 bases. This CDR3 is built from 15 residues. In nucleotides, the CDR3 is TGTGCCAGCAGTTTAGGAGCGGGGGGGCCCTACGAGCAGTACTTC. This encodes CASSLGAGGPYEQYF.

The chain joins TRBV21-1 to TRBJ1-5; the DNA was not used to check the table's D call, TRBD1. TRBV21-1 is termed a pseudogene. CDR3 length equals 22 residues. The CDR3 loop reads CASSKVKYRTGGIFDSNQPQHF. In DNA form, the CDR3 reads TGTGCCAGCAGCAAAGTAAAGTATAGGACAGGGGGGATCTTTGACTCCAATCAGCCCCAGCATTTT.

This clone was seen only a few times. The V gene is TRBV6-6, the J gene TRBJ2-2, with D uncertain. The CDR3 extends over 12 amino acids. Germline CDR1 reads MNHNY; CDR2 reads SVGAGI (reference sequence). Between the trimmed V and J ends, which lost 7 bases and 1 base, there was a span of 4 bases. The CDR3 here is CASTGNTGELFF. The CDR3 bases are TGTGCCAGCACAGGGAACACCGGGGAGCTGTTTTTT.